This entry concerns a single T cell receptor (beta chain). V was clipped by 6 bases and J by 5 bases; unmatched bases: 7. This CDR3 contains 14 residues. Per the germline V gene, CDR1 is ENHRY and CDR2 is SYGVKD. Only in-frame clones appear in the TCRdb table, and some are missing; sequencing was by immunoSEQ multiplex PCR. This table has more than 200,000 clones, around nine tenths appearing once. The sample originates from a study of blood T cell repertoires in COVID-19. V is TRBV10-3 and J is TRBJ2-3; 8 bases match TRBD1. This TCR was sampled from a man between 40 and 49 years old with acute or convalescent COVID-19. The sequenced material came from peripheral blood. CDR3: CAISVTGGRDTQYF. Here the CDR3 DNA reads TGTGCCATCAGCGTTACAGGGGGAAGAGATACGCAGTATTTT.